This passage covers 11 T cell receptor beta chains from one sample sequenced in a study of CD8 T cells in ankylosing spondylitis. Points from the study as a whole: In ankylosing spondylitis blood, a motif of roughly eight highly homologous TCR beta variants appeared characteristic.

TCRdb fed the 5' RACE reads into MiXCR, producing one record per CDR3 protein. In the table there are roughly 700,000 distinct CDR3 sequences, under 20% of which are singletons. These TCRs are of unknown antigen specificity. Sequences were obtained from blood, either unsorted or a sorted T cell fraction (not recorded which). These receptors all come from a male donor with ankylosing spondylitis.

The table lists this clonotype with a few counts. The chain links TRBV5-1 to TRBJ1-6; 7 nucleotides line up with TRBD1. J gave up 7 bases and V 4 bases, and 8 bases lay outside the gene matches. The germline V gene has CDR1 SGHRS and CDR2 YFSETQ. The CDR3 consists of 15 residues. In nucleotides, the CDR3 is TGCGCCAGCAGCGCCACAGGGGCGCTAAATTCACCCCTCCACTTT. Amino acid sequence: CASSATGALNSPLHF.

The chain is built from TRBV2 and TRBJ2-1; TRBD2 matches at 10 bases. Germline V gene sequence: CDR1 SNHLY, CDR2 FYNNEI. The V segment lost 4 bases and the J segment 5 bases; nucleotides outside the gene matches: 2. The CDR3 loop spans 14 amino acids. The CDR3 coding sequence is TGTGCCAGCAGTGTTAGCGGGGGGAACAATGAGCAGTTCTTC. It translates to CASSVSGGNNEQFF.

At least ten counts were recorded for this clonotype. V is TRBV7-9 and J is TRBJ2-1, with D unclear. Germline V gene sequence: CDR1 SEHNR, CDR2 FQNEAQ (reference sequence). Trimming left V 8 bases short and J 5 bases short, with 4 bases between. This CDR3 has 10 residues. The CDR3 loop is CASAHNEQFF. The CDR3 nucleotides are TGTGCCAGCGCCCACAATGAGCAGTTCTTC.

There are a few counts of this clonotype. This rearrangement joins TRBV5-1 to TRBJ2-7; D is unresolved. V was clipped by 4 bases and J by 4 bases, with 24 bases between them. The CDR3 runs to 17 residues. From germline, CDR1 is SGHRS and CDR2 YFSETQ. CDR3 DNA sequence: TGCGCCAGCAGCCCCTATTTGTTATCGCGTCTGGGGTACGAGCAGTACTTC. It yields the protein CASSPYLLSRLGYEQYF.

The table lists this clonotype with a few counts. The chain has TRBV6-5 and TRBJ2-1; maybe TRBD2 (5 bases). Looked up from germline, CDR1 is MNHEY and CDR2 is SVGAGI. With 4 bases removed from V and 0 bases from J, the gap between germline ends came to 10 bases. CDR3 length equals 15 residues. The DNA for the CDR3 is TGTGCCAGCAGTTTAGCGTTGACCTCCTACAATGAGCAGTTCTTC. Translated, it gives CASSLALTSYNEQFF.

This clonotype was observed a few times. V usage is TRBV29-1 and J usage is TRBJ2-7, with D maybe TRBD1 (6 bases). The CDR3 is 13 residues long. The germline gives CDR1 SQVTM, CDR2 ANQGSEA. The V end lost 3 bases, the J end lost 5 bases, and 14 bases lay between the germline ends. CDR3 amino acids: CSVDEGHTNEQYF. The CDR3 DNA reads as TGCAGCGTTGATGAGGGACATACTAACGAGCAGTACTTC.

The chain recombines TRBV20-1 with TRBJ2-7; D perhaps matches TRBD2 (6 bases). Per the germline V gene, CDR1 is DFQATT and CDR2 is SNEGSKA (reference sequence). The V and J ends lost 5 bases and 3 bases respectively, with 11 bases between them. The CDR3 totals 12 residues. The CDR3 loop reads CSAVGSNYEQYF. As DNA, the CDR3 is TGCAGTGCTGTCGGGAGTAACTACGAGCAGTACTTC.

This sequence joins TRBV29-1 and TRBJ2-2, with D possibly being TRBD2 (5 bases). Trimming left V 6 bases short and J 5 bases short, with 7 bases between. Looked up from germline, CDR1 is SQVTM and CDR2 is ANQGSEA. This CDR3 is built from 11 residues. As DNA, the CDR3 is TGCAGCGTGAGGGTTACCGGGGAGCTGTTTTTT. Its protein product is CSVRVTGELFF.

This clonotype was observed a few times. The chain has TRBV6-2 or TRBV6-3 and TRBJ1-2; D gene ambiguous. CDR3 length: 14 residues. V lost 0 bases and J lost 8, with 13 bases in between. CDR1 is MNHEY and CDR2 is SVGEGT in the germline V gene. The CDR3 DNA sequence: TGTGCCAGCAGTTACTCGATAGGTCGCGGCGGCTACACCTTC. Residues: CASSYSIGRGGYTF.

This clonotype was observed a handful of times. The rearrangement uses TRBV18 and TRBJ1-2; tentatively, D is TRBD1 (6 bases). CDR1 is KGHSH, CDR2 LQKENI, per germline. V lost 3 bases and J lost 6, with 14 bases in between. The CDR3 contains 14 residues. CDR3 coding DNA: TGTGCCAGCTCACCCCGGACAGTAGAGGATGGCTACACCTTC. Amino acids: CASSPRTVEDGYTF.

This clonotype came up a few times. V gene TRBV11-2 combines with J gene TRBJ1-1; 7 positions match TRBD1. This CDR3 contains 14 residues. V lost 6 bases and J lost 3; bases outside the gene matches: 7. Germline assignment: CDR1 SGHAT and CDR2 FQNNGV. The chain's CDR3 is CASSSTGSDTEAFF. In nucleotides, the CDR3 is TGTGCCAGCAGTTCGACAGGGTCGGACACTGAAGCTTTCTTT.